Presented here are 19 T cell receptor beta chains from one specimen sequenced in a study of identical twins. MiXCR, run by TCRdb on the 5' RACE reads, gives a single entry per CDR3 protein. The sample records roughly 630,000 distinct CDR3 sequences, around 7.5% being singletons. The same sample was also studied in work on yellow fever vaccine responses in identical twins.

The sequenced sample consisted of PBMCs. The receptor set was obtained from a woman between 18 and 29 years old in good health.

This clonotype was counted at least ten times. The J gene is TRBJ2-2, the V gene TRBV28; D gene unclear. Germline CDR1 reads MDHEN; CDR2 reads SYDVKM. This CDR3 is built from 12 residues. Deletions cut 7 bases from V and 5 bases from J, with 8 bases between. CDR3 nucleotide sequence: TGTGCCAGCAACGTACAAACCGGGGAGCTGTTTTTT. Translation: CASNVQTGELFF.

This clonotype was detected ten times or more. This chain joins TRBV12-3 or TRBV12-4 and TRBJ1-1, with D possibly TRBD1 on 6 matching bases. This CDR3 is 13 amino acids long. V gave up 7 bases and J gave up 3 bases, with 12 bases separating them. The CDR3 reads CASTQGLDTEAFF. The CDR3 DNA sequence: TGTGCCAGCACCCAGGGGTTGGACACTGAAGCTTTCTTT.

The chain couples TRBV25-1 to TRBJ1-6; D gene unclear. This CDR3 comprises 13 residues. The germline gives CDR1 MGHDK, CDR2 SYGVNS. V lost 3 bases, J lost 13 bases, and 13 bases lay in between. The CDR3 region has the DNA TGTGCCAGCAGTGAGACCTGGGGTTCCCCCCTCCACTTT. It specifies CASSETWGSPLHF.

This clonotype was recorded many times. V is TRBV10-3 and J is TRBJ2-1; D may be TRBD2 (6 bases). V shed 9 bases and J shed 5 bases, with 8 bases lying between them. The V gene's germline CDR1 is ENHRY and CDR2 SYGVKD. The CDR3 totals 11 residues. DNA of the CDR3: TGTGCCATTAGGGAGGACAATGAGCAGTTCTTC. It is translated as CAIREDNEQFF.

The chain links TRBV20-1 to TRBJ2-1; D possibly corresponds to TRBD2 (6 bases). Germline V CDR1 and CDR2: DFQATT, SNEGSKA (reference sequence). CDR3 size: 14 residues. V was pared by 6 bases and J by 4 bases, with 16 bases between. The CDR3 region has the DNA TGCAGTGCCTCCTTCCGGGACTGGTACAATGAGCAGTTCTTC. Its protein is CSASFRDWYNEQFF.

This rearrangement joins TRBV28 to TRBJ2-2; 7 bases line up with TRBD2. The ends lost 7 bases at V and 3 bases at J; junction bases unmatched: 5. Germline V CDR1 and CDR2: MDHEN, SYDVKM. CDR3 length: 14 residues. CDR3 coding DNA: TGTGCCAGCACCCTTGCGGGAGACACCGGGGAGCTGTTTTTT. Protein: CASTLAGDTGELFF.

The chain combines TRBV5-1 with TRBJ2-1; TRBD2 matches 10 bases. This CDR3 has 18 residues. The germline V gene has CDR1 SGHRS and CDR2 YFSETQ. V dropped 1 base and J dropped 6; count of bases not matched to a gene: 13. In DNA, the CDR3 is TGCGCCAGCAGCTTGTTGGCAGACCTAGCGGGGGCCCCCAATGAGCAGTTCTTC. This encodes CASSLLADLAGAPNEQFF.

This clonotype appeared many times. V is TRBV12-5 and J is TRBJ2-2; possible D gene TRBD2, 6 bases. Per germline, CDR1 LGHNT and CDR2 FRNRAP. V lost 5 bases, J lost 4 bases, and 20 bases lay in between. The CDR3 is 17 residues long. This chain's CDR3 is CASGGTTKGGFTGELFF. In DNA, the CDR3 is TGTGCTAGTGGTGGGACGACTAAGGGAGGATTCACCGGGGAGCTGTTTTTT.

At least ten counts were recorded for this clonotype. This chain joins TRBV4-1 and TRBJ2-2; D is ambiguous. Trimming stripped 7 bases from V and 5 bases from J, with 20 bases between. Germline CDR1 is MGHRA and CDR2 is YSYEKL. The CDR3 covers 16 residues. The CDR3 region has the DNA TGCGCCAGCACGCCACTCGGCTCCGGAAAAACCGGGGAGCTGTTTTTT. Its protein product is CASTPLGSGKTGELFF.

V gene TRBV12-3 or TRBV12-4 combines with J gene TRBJ2-1, with TRBD2 matching over 12 bases. Losses at the gene ends were 6 bases for V and 9 bases for J; bases not matched to a gene: 9. This CDR3 has 15 residues. The CDR3 DNA sequence: TGTGCCAGCAGCTCCGGGACTAGCGGGTTAGGTGAGCAGTTCTTC. Amino acid sequence: CASSSGTSGLGEQFF.

This clonotype was detected ten times or more. The V gene is TRBV11-2, the J gene TRBJ2-3, with D perhaps matching TRBD1 (6 bases). Germline CDR1 is SGHAT and CDR2 is FQNNGV. V shed 3 bases and J shed 3 bases, with 13 bases lying between them. The CDR3 runs 15 residues. The CDR3 spells CASSFTGIVTDTQYF. CDR3 sequence (DNA): TGTGCCAGCAGCTTTACAGGGATCGTGACAGATACGCAGTATTTT.

This clonotype has just a few counts. V gene TRBV5-1 combines with J gene TRBJ2-3; D unclear. The V and J ends lost 0 bases and 0 bases respectively, with 11 bases between them. The CDR3 is 16 residues long. Germline CDR1 and CDR2: SGHRS and YFSETQ. CDR3: CASSLAGESSTDTQYF. In nucleotides, the CDR3 is TGCGCCAGCAGCTTGGCCGGTGAATCTAGCACAGATACGCAGTATTTT.

The chain carries TRBV5-6 and TRBJ2-5; D is undetermined. With 4 bases removed from V and 0 bases from J, the gap between germline ends came to 16 bases. Germline V gene data show CDR1 as SGHDT and CDR2 as YYEEEE. The CDR3 contains 16 residues. For the CDR3, the DNA is TGTGCCAGCAGCAAGAGGACCGGTTCATACCAAGAGACCCAGTACTTC. Amino acids: CASSKRTGSYQETQYF.

The sample holds a few counts of this clonotype. The chain joins TRBV18 to TRBJ2-3, with a tentative D call TRBD2 (7 bases). V lost 4 bases and J 1 base, leaving 15 bases between the germline ends. The CDR3 runs to 16 residues. CDR1 and CDR2 from the germline V gene are KGHSH and LQKENI. CDR3 amino acids: CASSRRAGAGTDTQYF. DNA of the CDR3: TGTGCCAGCTCACGAAGGGCGGGGGCCGGCACAGATACGCAGTATTTT.

This clonotype was picked up many times. V is TRBV11-2 and J is TRBJ2-3; 8 bases line up with TRBD1. Germline CDR1 and CDR2: SGHAT and FQNNGV. CDR3 length: 16 residues. With V trimmed by 4 bases and J by 0 bases, 6 bases remained unmatched. CDR3 in DNA: TGTGCCAGCAGCTCCGGGACAGGATCTAGCACAGATACGCAGTATTTT. Amino acids: CASSSGTGSSTDTQYF.

The chain combines TRBV5-5 with TRBJ2-3; 7 nucleotides match TRBD1. Germline V lookup: CDR1 SGHKS, CDR2 YYEKEE (reference sequence). This CDR3 region has 14 residues. J lost 4 bases, V lost 4 bases, and 6 bases had no gene match. The CDR3 reads CASSPQGVADTQYF. In nucleotides, the CDR3 is TGTGCCAGCAGCCCGCAGGGGGTCGCAGATACGCAGTATTTT.

The J gene is TRBJ2-1, the V gene TRBV12-3 or TRBV12-4; 8 nucleotides match TRBD2. J lost 0 bases, V lost 5 bases, and 6 bases had no gene match. This CDR3 region has 16 residues. CDR3 region: CASSKTSESSYNEQFF. CDR3 bases: TGTGCCAGCAGTAAGACTAGCGAGAGCTCCTACAATGAGCAGTTCTTC.

The chain carries TRBV4-1 and TRBJ1-4; D gene ambiguous. Germline CDR1 and CDR2: MGHRA and YSYEKL. V shed 2 bases and J shed 2 bases, with 15 bases lying between them. The CDR3 covers 17 residues. CDR3 DNA sequence: TGCGCCAGCAGCCAACAACTTACAGCGTTTACTAATGAAAAACTGTTTTTT. It encodes CASSQQLTAFTNEKLFF.

V and J are TRBV5-1 and TRBJ1-1; 7 bases line up with TRBD1. CDR3 length equals 13 residues. The germline CDR1 and CDR2 sequences are SGHRS and YFSETQ. The junction had 6 bases not matched to a gene; V was cut back by 7 bases and J by 3 bases. The DNA for the CDR3 is TGCGCCAGCTCTACAGGGGAGTACACTGAAGCTTTCTTT. This codes for CASSTGEYTEAFF.